The T cell receptor (beta chain) described here comes from a study of identical twins. Notes on the study in general: Sequences that were beta out-of-frame showed weaker excess twin sharing. Models, which agreed with sharing between unrelated individuals, nonetheless underestimated the out-of-frame TCR alpha sharing seen in monozygotic twins. Partial confounding of zero-insertion analyses by invariant MAIT and iNKT cells was possible.

The sample holds a few counts of this clonotype. Its antigen is unidentified. The CDR3 runs to 15 residues. V was trimmed by 4 bases and J by 1 base, leaving 14 bases between them. Germline V gene lookup returns CDR1 SGHRS and CDR2 YFSETQ. Each CDR3 protein gets one entry after TCRdb re-called the 5' RACE reads with MiXCR. The table has 400,000 or so distinct CDR3 sequences, roughly 9% seen once. The sequence derives from a woman between 45 and 60 years old in good health. Sequencing was carried out using naive T cells sorted from blood. The chain has TRBV5-1 and TRBJ1-1; D is unclear. The CDR3 reads CASSITGPQNTEAFF. The CDR3 nucleotides are TGCGCCAGCAGCATAACTGGGCCACAGAACACTGAAGCTTTCTTT. The entire variable domain, with the rest obtained from reference TRBV5-1 and TRBJ1-1, is as follows: KAGVTQTPRYLIKTRGQQVTLSCSPISGHRSVSWYQQTPGQGLQFLFEYFSETQRNKGNFPGRFSGRQFSNSRSEMNVSTLELGDSALYLCASSITGPQNTEAFFGQGTRLTVV.